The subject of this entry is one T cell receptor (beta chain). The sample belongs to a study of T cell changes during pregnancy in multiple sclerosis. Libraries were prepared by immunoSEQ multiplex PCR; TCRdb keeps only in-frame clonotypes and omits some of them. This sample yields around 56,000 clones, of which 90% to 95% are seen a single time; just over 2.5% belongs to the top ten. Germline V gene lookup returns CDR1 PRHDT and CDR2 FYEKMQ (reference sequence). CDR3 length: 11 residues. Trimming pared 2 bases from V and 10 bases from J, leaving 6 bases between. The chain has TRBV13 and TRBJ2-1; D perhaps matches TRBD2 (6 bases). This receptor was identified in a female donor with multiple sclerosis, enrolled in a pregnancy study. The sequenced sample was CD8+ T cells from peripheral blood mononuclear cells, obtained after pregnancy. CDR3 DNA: TGTGCCAGCAGCTTAAGCGGGGAGCAGTTCTTC. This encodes CASSLSGEQFF.